Listed here are 5 T cell receptor beta chains from one sample, sequenced in a study of CD8 T cells in ankylosing spondylitis. TCRdb re-analysed the 5' RACE reads in MiXCR, keeping a single row per CDR3 protein. The sample contains about 200,000 distinct CDR3 sequences, 9.5% to 15% of which appear only once. Sample: blood, either unsorted or a sorted T cell fraction (not recorded which). The receptors stem from a male donor with ankylosing spondylitis or in good health (not recorded which).

V gene TRBV4-1 combines with J gene TRBJ1-2, with a weak D call TRBD1 (5 bases). The CDR3 runs to 14 residues. Germline values: CDR1 MGHRA, CDR2 YSYEKL. V gave up 0 bases and J gave up 4 bases, with 9 bases separating them. The CDR3 coding sequence is TGCGCCAGCAGCCAAGAACGGGGGAGCTATGGCTACACCTTC. Its protein is CASSQERGSYGYTF.

This clonotype was found a few times. This rearrangement joins TRBV6-1 to TRBJ2-7, with D possibly matching TRBD1 (5 bases). The CDR3 spans 13 residues. Germline CDR1 MNHNS, CDR2 SASEGT. V was pared by 4 bases and J by 3 bases, with 10 bases between. The CDR3 coding sequence is TGTGCCAGCAGTGTGGGGCAGGTCTACGAGCAGTACTTC. Translating it yields CASSVGQVYEQYF.

This clonotype was observed a handful of times. The V gene is TRBV7-8, the J gene TRBJ2-7; TRBD1 matches 9 bases. CDR3 length: 11 amino acids. J was trimmed by 6 bases and V by 11 bases; bases with no gene match: 5. CDR1 is SGHVS and CDR2 is FQNEAQ in the germline V gene. CDR3 sequence reads: CAAGQGGEQYF. For the CDR3, the DNA is TGTGCCGCGGGACAGGGTGGCGAGCAGTACTTC.

This clonotype was counted only a few times. The V gene is TRBV12-3 or TRBV12-4, the J gene TRBJ2-6; TRBD2 matches 7 bases. Trimming removed 10 bases from V and 0 bases from J; junction bases left unmatched: 6. CDR3 size: 15 residues. This CDR3 reads CATPLADSGANVLTF. The CDR3 DNA follows: TGTGCCACCCCCCTAGCGGACTCTGGGGCCAACGTCCTGACTTTC.

V and J are TRBV29-1 and TRBJ1-2; 8 bases agree with TRBD1. Per germline, CDR1 SQVTM and CDR2 ANQGSEA. With 8 bases clipped from V and 3 bases from J, the junction kept 8 bases outside the gene matches. CDR3 length: 13 residues. CDR3 loop: CSSSEQGDYGYTF. DNA for the CDR3: TGCAGCTCGAGCGAACAGGGGGACTATGGCTACACCTTC.